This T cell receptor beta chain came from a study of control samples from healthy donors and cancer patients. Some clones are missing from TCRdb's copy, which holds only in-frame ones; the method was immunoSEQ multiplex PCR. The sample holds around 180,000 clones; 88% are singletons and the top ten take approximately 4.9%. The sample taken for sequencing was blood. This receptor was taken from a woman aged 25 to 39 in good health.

CDR3 residues: CASSPGQGHNQPQHF. The DNA for the CDR3 is TGTGCCAGTAGTCCCGGACAGGGCCACAATCAGCCCCAGCATTTT. The chain combines TRBV19 with TRBJ1-5; 8 nucleotides line up with TRBD1. The CDR3 runs 15 residues. Germline CDR1 and CDR2: LNHDA and SQIVND (reference sequence). J gave up 3 bases and V 5 bases, and 6 bases lay outside the gene matches.